This section outlines one T cell receptor beta chain sequence together with its context. This clone was observed a few times. This receptor's antigen is unknown. Per-nucleotide qualities are absent, and no much larger clonotype sits a single base away. The sample comes from a study of control samples from healthy donors and cancer patients (dated by TCRdb to 2020 to 2022). Receptors were amplified or captured by the immunoSEQ multiplex PCR assay. TCRdb obtained this table from immuneACCESS and retained in-frame rearrangements with V and J assigned. These tables miss some clones; where compared with another copy, unresolved V genes account for less than half of the shortfall, and the remainder is unexplained. This sample lists some 100,000 clones; around nine tenths were detected once. Approximately 14% of the sample comes from the top ten. Reading the germline V gene gives CDR1 MDHEN and CDR2 SYDVKM. The cysteine opens and the phenylalanine closes a CDR3 of 12 amino acids. Just CDR3 DNA is preserved here, 36 bases in frame from base 1. The trim is 3 bases for V and 6 bases for J, with a gap of 9 bases between the germline ends.

The clonotype comes from a young man in good health. Sequencing was done on a sample of blood. The sequence joins TRBV28 to TRBJ2-7, with the D gene call left open. DNA sequence: TGTGCCAGCAGTTTTGTAGGGTCCGAGCAGTACTTC. Its amino acids are CASSFVGSEQYF.